This TCR beta chain was sequenced in a study of shared clonotypes between healthy human individuals. Overall study results and limits: Enrolling few donors narrowed the genetic and exposure-history diversity that was represented. Across a handful of donors, naive CD4 shared roughly 5%, naive CD8 more than 3%, memory CD4 more than 2%, memory CD8 0.4% to 0.5%.

As for this clone: Its target is unknown.

Splitting of each subset's genomic DNA was done evenly across several immunoSEQ plates. Method: immunoSEQ multiplex PCR; TCRdb's copy keeps in-frame clones and lacks some. The data contain about 1 million clones, roughly 75% of them singletons. This CDR3 is built from 13 residues. V shed 4 bases and J shed 4 bases, with 8 bases lying between them. The V gene's germline CDR1 is LNHDA and CDR2 SQIVND (reference sequence). There were only Caucasian adults among the donors, and all lived in Nashville, Tennessee. The V and J genes are TRBV19 and TRBJ1-3; D is uncertain. The sample consisted of memory CD4+ T cells sorted from blood. Regarding subset: CD45RA-negative fraction. The source is a man younger than 35 in good health. This CDR3 reads CASSTQQGNTIYF. In nucleotides, the CDR3 is TGTGCCAGTAGTACCCAACAGGGAAACACCATATATTTT.